This TCR beta chain is drawn from a study of blood T cell repertoires in COVID-19. Per the study methods: Amplified reference gene primers provided the basis for estimating nucleated cell counts. TCRdb keeps only in-frame clones here, not all; method: immunoSEQ multiplex PCR. Clone size and V and J calls were adopted from that table, with D and trimming inferred from the DNA. The sample consists of some 300,000 clones, around nine tenths of them appearing once. Germline CDR1 is SNHLY and CDR2 is FYNNEI. There are 11 residues in the CDR3. V was clipped by 8 bases and J by 3 bases, with 8 bases between them. The sample holds a few counts of this clone.

The TCR comes from a man aged 70 or older with acute or convalescent COVID-19. This chain connects TRBV2 to TRBJ2-7, with D possibly being TRBD1 (5 bases). Sequencing input: peripheral blood. The CDR3: CASGARYEQYF. CDR3 nucleotide sequence: TGTGCCAGCGGGGCCCGCTACGAGCAGTACTTC.